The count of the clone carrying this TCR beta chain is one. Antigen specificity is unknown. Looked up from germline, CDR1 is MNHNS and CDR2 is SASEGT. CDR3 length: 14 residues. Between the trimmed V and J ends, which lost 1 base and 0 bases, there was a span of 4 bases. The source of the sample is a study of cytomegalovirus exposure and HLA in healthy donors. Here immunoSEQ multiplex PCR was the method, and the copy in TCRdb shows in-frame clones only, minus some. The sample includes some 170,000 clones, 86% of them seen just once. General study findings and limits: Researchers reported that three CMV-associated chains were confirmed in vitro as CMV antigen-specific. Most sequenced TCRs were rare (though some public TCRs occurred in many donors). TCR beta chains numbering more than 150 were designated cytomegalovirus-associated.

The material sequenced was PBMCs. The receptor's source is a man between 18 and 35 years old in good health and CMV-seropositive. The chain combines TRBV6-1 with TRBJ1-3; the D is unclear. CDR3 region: CASSEGHSGNTIYF. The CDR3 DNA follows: TGTGCCAGCAGTGAAGGGCACTCTGGAAACACCATATATTTT.